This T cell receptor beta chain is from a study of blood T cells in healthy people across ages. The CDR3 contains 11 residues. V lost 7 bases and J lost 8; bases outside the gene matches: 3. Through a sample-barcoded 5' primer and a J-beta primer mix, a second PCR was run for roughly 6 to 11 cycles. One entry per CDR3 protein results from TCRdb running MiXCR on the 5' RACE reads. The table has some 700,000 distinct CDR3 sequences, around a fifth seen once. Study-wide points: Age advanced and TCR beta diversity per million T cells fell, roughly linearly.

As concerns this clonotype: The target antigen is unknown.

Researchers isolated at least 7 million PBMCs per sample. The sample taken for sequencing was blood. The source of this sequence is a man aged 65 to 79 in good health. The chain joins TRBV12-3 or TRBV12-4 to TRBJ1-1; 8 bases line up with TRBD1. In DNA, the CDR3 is TGTGCCAGCACCCGGACAGGGGAAGCTTTCTTT. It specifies CASTRTGEAFF.